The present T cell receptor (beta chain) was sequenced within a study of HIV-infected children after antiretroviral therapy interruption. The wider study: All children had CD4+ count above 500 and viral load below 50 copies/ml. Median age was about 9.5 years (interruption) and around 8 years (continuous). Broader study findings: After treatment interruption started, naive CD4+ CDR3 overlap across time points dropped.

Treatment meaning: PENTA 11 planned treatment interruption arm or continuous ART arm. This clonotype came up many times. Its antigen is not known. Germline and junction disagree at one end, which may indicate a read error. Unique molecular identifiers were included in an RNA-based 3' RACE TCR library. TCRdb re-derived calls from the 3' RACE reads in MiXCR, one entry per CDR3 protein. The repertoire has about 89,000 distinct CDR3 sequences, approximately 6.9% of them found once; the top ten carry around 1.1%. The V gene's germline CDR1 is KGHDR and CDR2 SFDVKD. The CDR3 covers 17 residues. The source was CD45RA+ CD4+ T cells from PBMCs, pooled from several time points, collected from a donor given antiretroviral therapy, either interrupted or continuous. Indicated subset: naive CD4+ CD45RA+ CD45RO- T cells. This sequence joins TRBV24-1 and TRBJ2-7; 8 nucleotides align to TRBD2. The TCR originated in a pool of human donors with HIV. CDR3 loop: CATSDLAPGGPSYGQYF. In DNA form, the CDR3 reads TGTGCCACCAGTGATTTGGCCCCGGGGGGGCCTTCTTACGGGCAGTACTTC.